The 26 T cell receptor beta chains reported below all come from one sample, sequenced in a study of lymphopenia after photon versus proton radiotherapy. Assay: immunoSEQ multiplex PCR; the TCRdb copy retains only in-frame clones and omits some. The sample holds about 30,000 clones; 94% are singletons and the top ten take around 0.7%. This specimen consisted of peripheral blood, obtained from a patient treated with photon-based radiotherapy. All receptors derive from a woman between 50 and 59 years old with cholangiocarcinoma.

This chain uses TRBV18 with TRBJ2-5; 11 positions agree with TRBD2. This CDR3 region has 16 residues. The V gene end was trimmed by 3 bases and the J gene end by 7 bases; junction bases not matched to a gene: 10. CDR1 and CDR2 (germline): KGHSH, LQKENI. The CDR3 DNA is TGTGCCAGCTCACCCGCTAGCGGGGGGACCCGAGGGACCCAGTACTTC. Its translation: CASSPASGGTRGTQYF.

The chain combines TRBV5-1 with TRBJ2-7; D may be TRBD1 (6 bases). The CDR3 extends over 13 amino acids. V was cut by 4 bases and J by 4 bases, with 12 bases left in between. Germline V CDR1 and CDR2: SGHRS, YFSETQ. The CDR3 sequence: CASSGGRVYEQYF. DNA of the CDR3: TGCGCCAGCAGCGGGGGCAGGGTGTACGAGCAGTACTTC. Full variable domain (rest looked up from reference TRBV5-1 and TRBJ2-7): KAGVTQTPRYLIKTRGQQVTLSCSPISGHRSVSWYQQTPGQGLQFLFEYFSETQRNKGNFPGRFSGRQFSNSRSEMNVSTLELGDSALYLCASSGGRVYEQYFGPGTRLTVT.

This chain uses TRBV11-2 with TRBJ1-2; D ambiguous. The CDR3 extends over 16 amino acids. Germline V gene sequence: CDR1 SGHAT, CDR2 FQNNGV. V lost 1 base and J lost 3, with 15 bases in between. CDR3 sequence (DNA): TGTGCCAGCAGCTTAGTTCGCGTCCCGGGGTACTATGGCTACACCTTC. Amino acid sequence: CASSLVRVPGYYGYTF.

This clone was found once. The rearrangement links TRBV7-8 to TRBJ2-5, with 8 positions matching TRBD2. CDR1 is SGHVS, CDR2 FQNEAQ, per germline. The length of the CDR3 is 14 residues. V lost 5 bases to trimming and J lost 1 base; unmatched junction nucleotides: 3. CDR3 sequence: CASSHLAGQETQYF. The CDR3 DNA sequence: TGTGCCAGCAGCCATCTAGCGGGCCAAGAGACCCAGTACTTC.

The DNA for the CDR3 is TGTGCCAGCAGCAGGGGGTATACTGAAGCTTTCTTT. This translates into CASSRGYTEAFF. The chain combines TRBV6-5 with TRBJ1-1; 7 nucleotides agree with TRBD1. Germline CDR1 is MNHEY and CDR2 is SVGAGI. This CDR3 has 12 amino acids. V lost 6 bases to trimming and J lost 5 bases; unmatched junction nucleotides: 3.

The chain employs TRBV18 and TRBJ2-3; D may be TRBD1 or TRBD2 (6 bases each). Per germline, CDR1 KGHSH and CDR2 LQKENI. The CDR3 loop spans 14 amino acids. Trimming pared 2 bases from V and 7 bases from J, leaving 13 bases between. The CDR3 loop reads CASSPAGGGNTQYF. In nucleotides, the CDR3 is TGTGCCAGCTCACCAGCCGGGGGCGGGAATACGCAGTATTTT.

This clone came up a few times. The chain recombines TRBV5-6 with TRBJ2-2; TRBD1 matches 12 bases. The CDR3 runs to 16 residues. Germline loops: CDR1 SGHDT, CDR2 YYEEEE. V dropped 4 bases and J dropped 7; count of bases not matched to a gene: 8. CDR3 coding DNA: TGTGCCAGCAGCCGGCCCGGGACAGGGGGCATCGGGGAGCTGTTTTTT. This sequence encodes CASSRPGTGGIGELFF.

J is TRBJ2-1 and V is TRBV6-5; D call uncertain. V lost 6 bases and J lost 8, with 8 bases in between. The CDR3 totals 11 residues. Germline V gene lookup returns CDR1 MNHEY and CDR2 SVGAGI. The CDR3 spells CASSLNYEQFF. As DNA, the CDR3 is TGTGCCAGCAGCCTTAACTATGAGCAGTTCTTC.

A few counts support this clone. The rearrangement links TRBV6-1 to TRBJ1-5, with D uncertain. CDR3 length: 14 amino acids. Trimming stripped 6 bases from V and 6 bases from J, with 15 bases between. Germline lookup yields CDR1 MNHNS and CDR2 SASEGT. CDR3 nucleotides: TGTGCCAGCAGCCCCATACTTAGTGGTCAGCCCCAGCATTTT. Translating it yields CASSPILSGQPQHF.

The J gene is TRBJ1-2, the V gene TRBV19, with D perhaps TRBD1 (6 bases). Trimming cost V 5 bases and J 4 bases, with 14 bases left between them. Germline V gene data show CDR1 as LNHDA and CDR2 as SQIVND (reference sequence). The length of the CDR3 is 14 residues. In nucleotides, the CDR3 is TGTGCCAGTAGTCCCCAGGGGCCCACCTATGGCTACACCTTC. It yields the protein CASSPQGPTYGYTF.

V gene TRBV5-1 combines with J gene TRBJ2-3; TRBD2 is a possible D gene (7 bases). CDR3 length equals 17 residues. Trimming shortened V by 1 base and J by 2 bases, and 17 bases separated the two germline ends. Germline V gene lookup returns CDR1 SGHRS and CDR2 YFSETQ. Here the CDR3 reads CASSLRGGAVDTDTQYF. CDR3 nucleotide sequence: TGCGCCAGCAGCTTGAGGGGGGGTGCGGTGGACACAGATACGCAGTATTTT.

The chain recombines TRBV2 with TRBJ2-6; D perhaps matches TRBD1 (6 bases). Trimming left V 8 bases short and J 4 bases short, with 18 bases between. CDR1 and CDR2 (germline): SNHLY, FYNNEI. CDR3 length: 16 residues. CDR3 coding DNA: TGTGCCAGCCGCTCCCTGGGGGCGTGGGGGGCCAACGTCCTGACTTTC. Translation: CASRSLGAWGANVLTF.

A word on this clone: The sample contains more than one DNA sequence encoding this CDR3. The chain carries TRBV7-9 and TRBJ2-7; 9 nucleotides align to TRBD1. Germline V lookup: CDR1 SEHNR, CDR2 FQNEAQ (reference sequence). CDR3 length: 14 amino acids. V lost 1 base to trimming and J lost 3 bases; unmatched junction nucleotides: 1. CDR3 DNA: TGTGCCAGCAGCTTAGTGGGACAGGGCTACGAGCAGTACTTC. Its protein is CASSLVGQGYEQYF.

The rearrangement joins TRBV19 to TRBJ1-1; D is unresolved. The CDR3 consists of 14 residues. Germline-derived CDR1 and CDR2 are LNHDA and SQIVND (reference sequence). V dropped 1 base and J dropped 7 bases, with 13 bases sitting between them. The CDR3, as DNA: TGTGCCAGTAGTATAGGCTTTGGGCACTATGAAGCTTTCTTT. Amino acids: CASSIGFGHYEAFF.

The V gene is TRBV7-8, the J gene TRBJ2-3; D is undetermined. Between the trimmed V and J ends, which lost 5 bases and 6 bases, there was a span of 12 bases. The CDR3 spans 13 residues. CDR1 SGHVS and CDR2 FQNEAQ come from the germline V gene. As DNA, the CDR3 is TGTGCCAGCAGCCCCCGTTACGGGGATACGCAGTATTTT. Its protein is CASSPRYGDTQYF.

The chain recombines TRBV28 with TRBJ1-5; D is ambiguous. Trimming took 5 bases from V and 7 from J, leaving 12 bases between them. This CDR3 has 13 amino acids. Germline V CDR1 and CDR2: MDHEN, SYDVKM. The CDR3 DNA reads TGTGCCAGCAGTCCCTTAAAGGACCAGCCCCAGCATTTT. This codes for CASSPLKDQPQHF.

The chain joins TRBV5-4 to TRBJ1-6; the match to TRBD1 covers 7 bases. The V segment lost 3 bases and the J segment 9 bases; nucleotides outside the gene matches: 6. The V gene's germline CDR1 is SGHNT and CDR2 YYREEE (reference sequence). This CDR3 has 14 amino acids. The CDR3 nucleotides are TGTGCCAGCAGCTCAGGGGGGAGGGGTTCACCCCTCCACTTT. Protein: CASSSGGRGSPLHF.

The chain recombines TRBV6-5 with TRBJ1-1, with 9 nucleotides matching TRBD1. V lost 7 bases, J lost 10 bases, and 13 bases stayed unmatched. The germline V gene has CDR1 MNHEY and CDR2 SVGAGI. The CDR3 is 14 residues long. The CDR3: CASTTGGQGGGAFF. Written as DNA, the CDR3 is TGTGCCAGCACCACAGGGGGACAGGGAGGAGGAGCTTTCTTT.

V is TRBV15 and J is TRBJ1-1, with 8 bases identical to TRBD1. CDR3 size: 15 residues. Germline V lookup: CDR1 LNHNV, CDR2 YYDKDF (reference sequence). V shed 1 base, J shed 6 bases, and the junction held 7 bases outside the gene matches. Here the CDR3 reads CATSRGGTGAPEAFF. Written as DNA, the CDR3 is TGTGCCACCAGCAGAGGGGGGACAGGTGCCCCTGAAGCTTTCTTT.

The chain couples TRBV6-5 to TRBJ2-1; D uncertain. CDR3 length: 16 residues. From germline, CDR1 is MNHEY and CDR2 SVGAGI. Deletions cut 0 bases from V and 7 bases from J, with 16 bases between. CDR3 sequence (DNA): TGTGCCAGCAGTTACTCAGGTGGAGTAGCTAAGAATGAGCAGTTCTTC. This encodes CASSYSGGVAKNEQFF.

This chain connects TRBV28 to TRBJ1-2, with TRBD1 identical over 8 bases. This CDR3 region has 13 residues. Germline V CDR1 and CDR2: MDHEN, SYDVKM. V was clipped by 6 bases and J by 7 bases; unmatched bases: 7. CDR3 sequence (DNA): TGTGCCAGCAGCCCGGGACAGGCGGGTGGCTACACCTTC. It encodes CASSPGQAGGYTF.

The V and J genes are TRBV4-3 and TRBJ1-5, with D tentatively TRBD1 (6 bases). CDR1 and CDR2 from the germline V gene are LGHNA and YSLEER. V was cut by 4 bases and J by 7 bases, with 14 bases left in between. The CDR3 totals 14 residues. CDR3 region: CASSPGEGKQPQHF. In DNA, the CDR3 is TGCGCCAGCAGCCCAGGGGAAGGGAAGCAGCCCCAGCATTTT.

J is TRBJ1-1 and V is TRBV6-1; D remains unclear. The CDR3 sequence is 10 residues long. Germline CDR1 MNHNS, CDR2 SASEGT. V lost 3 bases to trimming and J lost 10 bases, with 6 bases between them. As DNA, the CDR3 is TGTGCCAGCAGTGATCGTCGAGCTTTCTTT. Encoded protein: CASSDRRAFF.

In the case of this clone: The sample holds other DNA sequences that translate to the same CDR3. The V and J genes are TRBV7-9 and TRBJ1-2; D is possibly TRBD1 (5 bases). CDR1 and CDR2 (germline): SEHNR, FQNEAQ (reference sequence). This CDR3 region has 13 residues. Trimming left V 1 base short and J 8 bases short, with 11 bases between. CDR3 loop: CASSLEAGGGYTF. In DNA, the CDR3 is TGTGCCAGCAGCTTAGAAGCTGGGGGGGGCTACACCTTC.

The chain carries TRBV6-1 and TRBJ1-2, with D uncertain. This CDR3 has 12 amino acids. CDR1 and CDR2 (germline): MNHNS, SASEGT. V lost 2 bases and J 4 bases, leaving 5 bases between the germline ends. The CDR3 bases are TGTGCCAGCAGTGAAACCAGCTATGGCTACACCTTC. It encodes CASSETSYGYTF.

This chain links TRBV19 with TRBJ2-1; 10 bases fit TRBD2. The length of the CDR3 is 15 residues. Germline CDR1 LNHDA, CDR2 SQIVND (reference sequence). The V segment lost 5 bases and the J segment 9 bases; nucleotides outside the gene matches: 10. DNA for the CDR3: TGTGCCAGTAGTCGTAGCGGGGGGCCGGGTGGTGAGCAGTTCTTC. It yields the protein CASSRSGGPGGEQFF. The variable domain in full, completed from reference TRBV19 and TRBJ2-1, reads DGGITQSPKYLFRKEGQNVTLSCEQNLNHDAMYWYRQDPGQGLRLIYYSQIVNDFQKGDIAEGYSVSREKKESFPLTVTSAQKNPTAFYLCASSRSGGPGGEQFFGPGTRLTVL.